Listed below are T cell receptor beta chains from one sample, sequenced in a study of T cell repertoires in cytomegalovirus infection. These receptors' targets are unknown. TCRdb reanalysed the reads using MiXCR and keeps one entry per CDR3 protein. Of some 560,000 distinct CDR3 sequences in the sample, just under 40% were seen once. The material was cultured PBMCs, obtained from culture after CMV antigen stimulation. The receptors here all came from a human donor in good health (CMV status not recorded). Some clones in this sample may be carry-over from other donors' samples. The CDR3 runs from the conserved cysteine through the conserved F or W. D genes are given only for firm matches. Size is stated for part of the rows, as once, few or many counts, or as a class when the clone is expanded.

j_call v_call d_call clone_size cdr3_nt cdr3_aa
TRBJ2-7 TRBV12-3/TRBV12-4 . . TGTGCCAGCAGTATACGATCAGGGTCTCACTACGAGCAGTACTTC CASSIRSGSHYEQYF
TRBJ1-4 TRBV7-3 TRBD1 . TGTGCCAGCATCCAGGGGGGGGGTGTTGGAGAAAAACTGTTTTTT CASIQGGGVGEKLFF
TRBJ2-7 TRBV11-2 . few TGTGCCAGCAGCTTGGACCCGCGGGTCTACGAGCAGTACTTC CASSLDPRVYEQYF
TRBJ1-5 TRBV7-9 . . TGTGCCAGCAGCCTAGAGGACCATCAGCCCCAGCATTTT CASSLEDHQPQHF
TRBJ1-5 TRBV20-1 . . TGCAGTGCTATTCAGGGAAATCAGCCCCAGCATTTT CSAIQGNQPQHF
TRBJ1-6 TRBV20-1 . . TGCAGTGCTAGAGAGGGGGACCGGAATAATTCACCCCTCCACTTT CSAREGDRNNSPLHF
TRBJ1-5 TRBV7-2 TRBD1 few TGTGCCAGCAGCCTAAGTGGGGACAGGGCGATGTGGCCCCAGCATTTT CASSLSGDRAMWPQHF
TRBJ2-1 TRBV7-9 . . TGTGCCAGCAGATTGGGGGACTCCGGTTTTATAGATGAGCAGTTCTTC CASRLGDSGFIDEQFF
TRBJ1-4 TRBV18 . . TGTGCCAGCTCACCACCCGGTGGCAGGGGTGGAAAACTGTTTTTT CASSPPGGRGGKLFF
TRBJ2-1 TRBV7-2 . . TGTGCCAGCAGCTTCTTGGGTTCGAGATACGAGGAGTTCTTC CASSFLGSRYEEFF
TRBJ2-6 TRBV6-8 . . TGTGCCAGCAGTCCCCGGGGCCCTAGCTCTGGGGCCAACGTCCTGACTTTC CASSPRGPSSGANVLTF
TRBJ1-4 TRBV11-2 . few TGTGCCAGCAGCTTAGGGGCCTCGAGGATAAATGAAAAACTGTTTTTT CASSLGASRINEKLFF
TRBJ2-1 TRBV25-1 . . TGTGCCAGCAGTGAACCGACCAATCTGGGGGAGCAGTTCTTC CASSEPTNLGEQFF
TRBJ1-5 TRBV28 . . TGTGCCAGCACCCTTTTTGGCAGCAATCAGCCCCAGCATTTT CASTLFGSNQPQHF
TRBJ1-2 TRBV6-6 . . TGTGCCAGCAGTCCTACGATAGTGGAATGGAACTATGGCTACACCTTC CASSPTIVEWNYGYTF
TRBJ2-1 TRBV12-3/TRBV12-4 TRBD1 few TGTGCCAGCACCACCTTCGGGACAGGGGAGAATGAGCAGTTCTTC CASTTFGTGENEQFF
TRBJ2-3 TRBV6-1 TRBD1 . TGTGCCAGCAGTGCGGGACAGGGGGCGGTCGGAGATACGCAGTATTTT CASSAGQGAVGDTQYF
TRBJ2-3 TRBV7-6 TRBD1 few TGTGCCAGCAGCTCTGGGTGGGGACAGGGAAGAGATACGCAGTATTTT CASSSGWGQGRDTQYF
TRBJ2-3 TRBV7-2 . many TGTGCCAGCAGCTTACAGGGGTTCACAGATACGCAGTATTTT CASSLQGFTDTQYF
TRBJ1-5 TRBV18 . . TGTGCCAGCTCACCGCTTTCCGGTCAGCCCCAGCATTTT CASSPLSGQPQHF
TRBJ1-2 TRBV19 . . TGTGCCAGTAGTATCCTCAGCTATGGCTACACCTTC CASSILSYGYTF
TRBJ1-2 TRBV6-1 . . TGTGCCAGCAGGATGGGGGGCGGACGGAACAACTATGGCTACACCTTC CASRMGGGRNNYGYTF
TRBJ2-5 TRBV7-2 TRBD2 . TGTGCCAGCAGCTGGGGGACTATAGAGACCCAGTACTTC CASSWGTIETQYF
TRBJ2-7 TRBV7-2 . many TGTGCCAGCAGTTCTGACTCGATCGGAGCCGAGCAGTACTTC CASSSDSIGAEQYF
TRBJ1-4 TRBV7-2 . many TGTGCCAGCAGCTTAAGTCTGGGTGCAACTAATGAAAAACTGTTTTTT CASSLSLGATNEKLFF
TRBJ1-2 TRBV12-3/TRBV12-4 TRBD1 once TGTGCCAGCAGTAATCAGAGGACAGGTTCTCTGGGAGGCTACACCTTC CASSNQRTGSLGGYTF
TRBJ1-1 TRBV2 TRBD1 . TGTGCCAGCAGGACAGGGGGCTTCACTGAAGCTTTCTTT CASRTGGFTEAFF
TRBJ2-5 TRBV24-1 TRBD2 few TGTGCCACCAGTGAGGGGATAGCGGGAGCTGAGACCCAGTACTTC CATSEGIAGAETQYF
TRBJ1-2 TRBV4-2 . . TGTGCCAGCAGCCAAGATCGCTACTCCAGGGCGATAGGCTACACCTTC CASSQDRYSRAIGYTF
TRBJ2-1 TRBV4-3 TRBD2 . TGCGCCAGCAGCCAAGAGGCTAGCGGGAGGGCAATTGGGCACAATGAGCAGTTCTTC CASSQEASGRAIGHNEQFF